This T cell receptor beta chain was sequenced in a study of OX40 agonist ivuxolimab in advanced cancers. As for the study in general: Patients took ivuxolimab, an agonistic anti-OX40 (CD134) antibody.

The study's findings and limits: At 0.1 to 3.0 mg/kg and by week 6, clonal expansion occurred in CD4+ and CD8+ blood T cells. Expanded peripheral T cells had an undetermined antigen specificity.

In the case of this clone: What it binds is unknown.

Repertoires were generated with immunoSEQ multiplex PCR, while TCRdb's copy carries only in-frame clones and drops some. This sample yields some 33,000 clones, of which over 80% are seen a single time; about 22% belongs to the top ten. The CDR3 covers 15 residues. Germline-derived CDR1 and CDR2 are MNHEY and SMNVEV (reference sequence). V was trimmed by 2 bases and J by 4 bases, leaving 9 bases between them. This chain joins TRBV27 and TRBJ2-6, with D maybe TRBD2 (7 bases). The source was CD4+ or CD8+ T cells sorted from blood, collected in a trial of the OX40 agonist ivuxolimab. This clonotype was obtained from an adult with an advanced solid tumor such as melanoma, head and neck, liver or kidney cancer. The CDR3 spells CASSLGGAGANVLTF. The CDR3 coding sequence is TGTGCCAGCAGTTTAGGGGGGGCCGGGGCCAACGTCCTGACTTTC.